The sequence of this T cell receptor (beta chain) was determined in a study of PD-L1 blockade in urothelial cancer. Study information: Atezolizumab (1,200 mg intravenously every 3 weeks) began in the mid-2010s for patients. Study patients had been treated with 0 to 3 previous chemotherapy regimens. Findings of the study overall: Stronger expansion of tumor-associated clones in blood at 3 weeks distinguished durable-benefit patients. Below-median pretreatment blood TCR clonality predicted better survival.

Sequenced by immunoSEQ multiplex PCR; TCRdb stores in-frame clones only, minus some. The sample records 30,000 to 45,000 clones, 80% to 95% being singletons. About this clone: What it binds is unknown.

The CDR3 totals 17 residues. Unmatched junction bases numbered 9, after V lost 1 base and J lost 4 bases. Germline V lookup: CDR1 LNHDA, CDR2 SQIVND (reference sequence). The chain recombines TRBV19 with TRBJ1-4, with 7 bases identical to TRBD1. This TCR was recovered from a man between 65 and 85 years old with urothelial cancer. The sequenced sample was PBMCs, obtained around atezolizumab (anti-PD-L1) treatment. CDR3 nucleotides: TGTGCCAGTAGTATAGCCCGGTCCGGGACAGTTAATGAAAAACTGTTTTTT. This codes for CASSIARSGTVNEKLFF.